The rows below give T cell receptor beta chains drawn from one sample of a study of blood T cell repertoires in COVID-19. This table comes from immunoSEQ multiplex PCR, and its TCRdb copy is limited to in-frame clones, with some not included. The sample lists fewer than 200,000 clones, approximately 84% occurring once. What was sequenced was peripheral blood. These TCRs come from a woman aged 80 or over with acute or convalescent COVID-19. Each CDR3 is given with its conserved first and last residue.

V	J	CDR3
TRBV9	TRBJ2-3	CASSVGWTSTDTQYF
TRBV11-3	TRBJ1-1	CASSLSGRGNTEAFF
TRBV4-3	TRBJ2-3	CASSQEASGSRSDTQYF
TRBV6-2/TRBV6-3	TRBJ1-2	CASSPPSGQDLDGYTF
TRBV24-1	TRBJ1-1	CATIIISSMGTNTEAFF
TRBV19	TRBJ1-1	CASSIDPGTAEAFF
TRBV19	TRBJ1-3	CASKEQSSGNTIYF
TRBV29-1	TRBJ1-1	CSVGQGRAFF
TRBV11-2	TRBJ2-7	CASSLGRTKLYEQYF
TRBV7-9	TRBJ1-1	CASSLVDFEAFF
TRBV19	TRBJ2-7	CASSIGGVGAYEQYF
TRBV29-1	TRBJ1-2	CSAREDGYTF
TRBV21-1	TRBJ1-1	CASSRTLQGVDTEAFF
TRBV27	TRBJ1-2	CASSLSGGFVGYTF
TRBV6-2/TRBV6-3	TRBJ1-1	CASSYATLNTEAFF
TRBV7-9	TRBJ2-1	CASSLLRPAVNNEQFF
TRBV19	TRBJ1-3	CASNAGPGNTIYF
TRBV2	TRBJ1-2	CASQGQGDGYTF
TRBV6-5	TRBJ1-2	CASTDGGASYGYTF
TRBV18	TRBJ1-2	CASSPSTGTYGYTF
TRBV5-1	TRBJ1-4	CASRGDGYEKLFF
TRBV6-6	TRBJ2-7	CASSASGRATISEQYF